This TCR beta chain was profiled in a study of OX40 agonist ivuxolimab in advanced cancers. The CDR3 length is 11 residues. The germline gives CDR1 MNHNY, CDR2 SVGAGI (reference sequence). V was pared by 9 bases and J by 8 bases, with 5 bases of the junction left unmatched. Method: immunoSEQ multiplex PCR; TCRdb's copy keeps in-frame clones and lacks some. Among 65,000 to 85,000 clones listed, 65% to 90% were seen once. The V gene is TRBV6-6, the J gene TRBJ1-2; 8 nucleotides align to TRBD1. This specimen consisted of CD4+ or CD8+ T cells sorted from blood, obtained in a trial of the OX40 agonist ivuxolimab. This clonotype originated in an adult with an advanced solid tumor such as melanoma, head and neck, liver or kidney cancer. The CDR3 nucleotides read TGTGCCAGTACCCGGGACAGGGGCTACACCTTC. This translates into CASTRDRGYTF.